Following are 2 T cell receptor beta chains from one sample sequenced in a study of OX40 agonist ivuxolimab in advanced cancers. Libraries were prepared through the immunoSEQ multiplex PCR assay. This immuneACCESS table, as held by TCRdb, lists in-frame sequences with V and J called but not all clones. Of the missing ones, under half trace to an unresolved V gene in checked studies; the others have no known cause. Recorded for this sample are 57,000 or so clones; about four fifths of them occurred a single time. Clones ranked in the top ten supply almost 0.65% of the sample. This specimen was CD4+ or CD8+ T cells sorted from blood, taken in a trial of the OX40 agonist ivuxolimab. These receptors were collected from an adult with an advanced solid tumor such as melanoma, head and neck, liver or kidney cancer.

V is TRBV5-1 and J is TRBJ2-5; D unclear. Germline loops: CDR1 SGHRS, CDR2 YFSETQ. This CDR3 comprises 15 residues. Trimming stripped 0 bases from V and 1 base from J, with 10 bases between. CDR3 nucleotide sequence: TGCGCCAGCAGCTTGGGGACGCCTAGCCAAGAGACCCAGTACTTC. It encodes CASSLGTPSQETQYF.

The chain carries TRBV29-1 and TRBJ2-7; no clear D. Trimming left V 4 bases short and J 7 bases short, with 17 bases between. The V gene's germline CDR1 is SQVTM and CDR2 ANQGSEA. The CDR3 contains 13 residues. DNA for the CDR3: TGCAGCGTTGCTTCGCAAGATGGCTGGGAGCAGTACTTC. Protein sequence: CSVASQDGWEQYF.